What follows describes a single T cell receptor (beta chain). Germline loops: CDR1 MDHEN, CDR2 SYDVKM. This CDR3 is 15 amino acids long. Trimming removed 5 bases at V and 3 bases at J, with 17 bases between. Axillary draining lymph nodes of breast cancer patients supplied the node samples. These data come from a study of breast tumors, draining lymph nodes, adjacent tissues. TCRdb called the multiplex PCR reads again in MiXCR, with one record for every CDR3 protein. Of more than 250,000 distinct CDR3 sequences listed, roughly 30% were seen once; the top ten hold approximately 1%. V is TRBV28 and J is TRBJ2-7; D tentatively fits TRBD1 or TRBD2 (5 bases each). Sequenced input: axillary lymph node tissue. The source is a female donor with breast cancer. Some clones in this sample may be carry-over from other donors' samples. Here the CDR3 reads CASSPGRWLYYEQYF. CDR3 DNA: TGTGCCAGCAGTCCAGGGAGATGGCTCTACTACGAGCAGTACTTC.